The sequence of this T cell receptor beta chain was determined in a study of blood T cell repertoires in COVID-19. Looking at the study overall: Samples taken during acute and convalescent COVID-19 were collected in the United States, Italy and Spain.

Recruitment covered under 25 US areas and drew participants whose ages spanned about 18 to 100 years. Grouping used clinical history reported by participants in a survey and questionnaire. Sequencing used immunoSEQ multiplex PCR; TCRdb keeps in-frame clones, though not all of them. The sample contains 350,000 to 550,000 clones, roughly 87% of which appear only once. CDR1 is MNHEY and CDR2 is SVGAGI in the germline V gene. The CDR3 is made up of 13 amino acids. Between the trimmed V and J ends, which lost 0 bases and 7 bases, there was a span of 9 bases. Material: PBMCs or T cells enriched from blood (not recorded which). This TCR was recovered from a young woman with acute COVID-19. V usage is TRBV6-5 and J usage is TRBJ1-2; D gene uncertain. CDR3 bases: TGTGCCAGCAGTTACTCCGGTTATGCTGGCTACACCTTC. Encoded protein: CASSYSGYAGYTF.